One T cell receptor (beta chain) is described in this entry. Its target is not known. The data belong to a study of cytomegalovirus exposure and HLA in healthy donors. Healthy bone marrow donors made up the donor group. Study-level results: The study found most TCR sequences rare, yet found some public TCRs in many donors. The study carried out a later analysis of TCR beta sequences. It associated around 17,000 of them with specific HLA alleles at a false discovery rate of 0.05. HLA-A and HLA-B allele assignments for most subjects were reportedly predicted accurately using TCR beta sequences.

PCR primers comprised 60 Vbeta and 13 Jbeta primers. Profiled with immunoSEQ multiplex PCR; TCRdb holds only in-frame clones, not every one. The table records some 130,000 clones, 70% to 90% of them present only once. This TCR came from a woman between 40 and 50 years old in good health and CMV-seropositive. The specimen sequenced was PBMCs.

CDR3 nucleotides: TGTGCCACCAGCAGAGATCCAGGGTTTTACGAGCAGTACTTC. It encodes CATSRDPGFYEQYF. The V call is TRBV15, the J call TRBJ2-7; perhaps TRBD1 as D (5 bases). Trimming pared 0 bases from V and 4 bases from J, leaving 10 bases between. The CDR3 covers 14 residues. CDR1 is LNHNV and CDR2 is YYDKDF in the germline V gene (reference sequence).